These 31 T cell receptor beta chains were sequenced from one sample in a study of graft-versus-host responses after intestinal transplantation. Generated by immunoSEQ multiplex PCR, the TCRdb table keeps only in-frame clones and is missing some. The sample yields tens of thousands of clones, 90% to 95% seen once. Sequenced material: PBMCs, taken about 120 days after intestinal transplantation. These receptors came from a human patient who received an intestinal transplant, so some T cells may come from the graft donor.

The V and J genes are TRBV29-1 and TRBJ2-3; possibly TRBD1 or TRBD2 for D (6 bases each). The CDR3 loop spans 12 amino acids. V lost 5 bases and J lost 6, with 12 bases in between. Germline V gene data show CDR1 as SQVTM and CDR2 as ANQGSEA. CDR3 residues: CSVRRRGDTQYF. In DNA, the CDR3 is TGCAGCGTTCGGAGGAGGGGGGATACGCAGTATTTT.

The gene calls are TRBV6-5 and TRBJ1-1; D uncertain. Germline loops: CDR1 MNHEY, CDR2 SVGAGI. The CDR3 contains 10 residues. Trimming stripped 3 bases from V and 8 bases from J, with 4 bases between. Here the CDR3 reads CASSYHEAFF. CDR3 sequence (DNA): TGTGCCAGCAGTTATCACGAAGCTTTCTTT.

This clone was observed a single time. CDR3 sequence: CASSLEFAGHTGELFF. DNA for the CDR3: TGCGCCAGCAGCTTGGAGTTTGCGGGGCATACCGGGGAGCTGTTTTTT. The chain uses TRBV5-1 and TRBJ2-2, with D possibly being TRBD2 (6 bases). CDR3 length: 16 residues. The V end was cut by 0 bases, the J end by 5 bases, with 14 bases between. Germline CDR1 SGHRS, CDR2 YFSETQ.

The chain combines TRBV19 with TRBJ2-2, with a weak D call TRBD2 (6 bases). V was cut by 6 bases and J by 5 bases, with 13 bases left in between. The CDR3 is made up of 14 amino acids. Germline loops: CDR1 LNHDA, CDR2 SQIVND (reference sequence). The CDR3 sequence: CASRRGGETGELFF. Here the CDR3 DNA reads TGTGCCAGTAGGAGGGGCGGGGAAACCGGGGAGCTGTTTTTT.

J is TRBJ2-5 and V is TRBV7-9; D is possibly TRBD2 (5 bases). In germline, CDR1 is SEHNR, CDR2 FQNEAQ (reference sequence). CDR3 length: 18 residues. Trimming shortened V by 5 bases and J by 10 bases, and 32 bases separated the two germline ends. DNA of the CDR3: TGTGCCAGCAGCCCCCGAGCTAGCATGGGCGAATTTAAAGAGGACCAGTACTTC. The encoded protein is CASSPRASMGEFKEDQYF.

The chain uses TRBV28 and TRBJ2-1; 8 bases align to TRBD1. After removal of 6 bases from V and 4 bases from J, the junction contained 8 bases not matched to a gene. Germline loops: CDR1 MDHEN, CDR2 SYDVKM. The CDR3 is 15 residues long. CDR3 DNA: TGTGCCAGCAGACCAGGGGGCCTGCAGTACAATGAGCAGTTCTTC. It codes for CASRPGGLQYNEQFF.

This chain joins TRBV7-9 and TRBJ2-5; TRBD1 aligns across 7 bases. The CDR3 runs 14 residues. Germline V CDR1 and CDR2: SEHNR, FQNEAQ (reference sequence). The J segment lost 5 bases and the V segment lost 5 bases, leaving 8 bases of the junction unmatched. CDR3 loop: CASSETPRGETQYF. CDR3 DNA: TGTGCCAGCAGCGAAACCCCCAGGGGGGAGACCCAGTACTTC.

The chain uses TRBV7-3 and TRBJ2-3, with D perhaps matching TRBD2 (6 bases). Germline V gene lookup returns CDR1 SGHTA and CDR2 FQGTGA. The V end lost 3 bases, the J end lost 2 bases, and 12 bases lay between the germline ends. CDR3 length: 15 amino acids. The CDR3 DNA reads as TGTGCCAGCAGCTTGTCTAGCGCGATCACAGATACGCAGTATTTT. Amino acid sequence: CASSLSSAITDTQYF. The full variable domain, completed using reference TRBV7-3 and TRBJ2-3, is GAGVSQTPSNKVTEKGKYVELRCDPISGHTALYWYRQSLGQGPEFLIYFQGTGAADDSGLPNDRFFAVRPEGSVSTLKIQRTERGDSAVYLCASSLSSAITDTQYFGPGTRLTVL.

The chain has TRBV9 and TRBJ2-5, with 11 bases that match TRBD1. The CDR3 has 14 amino acids. Losses at the gene ends were 4 bases for V and 4 bases for J; bases not matched to a gene: 3. Germline assignment: CDR1 SGDLS and CDR2 YYNGEE. CDR3 amino acids: CASSRTGGTETQYF. The CDR3 DNA reads as TGTGCCAGCAGCCGGACAGGGGGCACAGAGACCCAGTACTTC.

This clone occurred once. The chain recombines TRBV7-6 with TRBJ2-7, with D possibly being TRBD1 (5 bases). V was pared by 0 bases and J by 1 base, with 7 bases between. Germline V lookup: CDR1 SGHVS, CDR2 FNYEAQ. The CDR3 consists of 14 residues. CDR3 loop: CASSLATASYEQYF. CDR3 bases: TGTGCCAGCAGCTTAGCGACAGCTTCCTACGAGCAGTACTTC.

The J gene is TRBJ2-1, the V gene TRBV7-9; no reliable D call. Trimming pared 0 bases from V and 4 bases from J, leaving 10 bases between. This CDR3 is 15 amino acids long. Germline V gene lookup returns CDR1 SEHNR and CDR2 FQNEAQ (reference sequence). CDR3 sequence (DNA): TGTGCCAGCAGCTTAGCGAACGGCAGTTACAATGAGCAGTTCTTC. Protein: CASSLANGSYNEQFF.

The chain uses TRBV2 and TRBJ2-5; no clear D. Trimming shortened V by 7 bases and J by 0 bases, and 9 bases separated the two germline ends. CDR1 is SNHLY and CDR2 is FYNNEI in the germline V gene. The CDR3 loop spans 13 amino acids. CDR3 loop: CASTIDYQETQYF. The DNA of the CDR3 is TGTGCCAGCACTATCGACTACCAAGAGACCCAGTACTTC.

This chain connects TRBV18 to TRBJ1-3; 7 positions agree with TRBD1. Trimming cost V 2 bases and J 3 bases; bases outside gene matches: 10. Germline V gene data show CDR1 as KGHSH and CDR2 as LQKENI. The CDR3 contains 17 residues. The CDR3 loop reads CASSPSSGGLRGNTIYF. CDR3 coding DNA: TGTGCCAGCTCACCATCGTCAGGGGGACTTCGTGGAAACACCATATATTTT.

The chain joins TRBV11-3 to TRBJ2-7, with TRBD1 identical over 8 bases. The CDR3 runs 15 residues. Germline CDR1 reads SGHNT; CDR2 reads YENEEA. The V segment lost 6 bases and the J segment 5 bases; nucleotides outside the gene matches: 12. The CDR3 region has the DNA TGTGCCAGCAGTTGGGGACCAGGGGGCCTCCACGAGCAGTACTTC. This sequence encodes CASSWGPGGLHEQYF.

The rearrangement links TRBV4-1 to TRBJ2-3; 11 bases map to TRBD2. J was trimmed by 2 bases and V by 4 bases; bases with no gene match: 5. Germline CDR1 is MGHRA and CDR2 is YSYEKL. The CDR3 covers 16 residues. CDR3 coding DNA: TGCGCCAGCAGCCTACGGACTAGCGGGTACACAGATACGCAGTATTTT. Translating gives CASSLRTSGYTDTQYF.

This clone was found once. Other DNA sequences of this sample code for an identical CDR3. V gene TRBV5-4 combines with J gene TRBJ1-5, with D unresolved. The germline V and J ends were trimmed by 2 bases and 4 bases, with 7 bases remaining between them. The CDR3 loop spans 13 amino acids. Looked up from germline, CDR1 is SGHNT and CDR2 is YYREEE (reference sequence). CDR3 residues: CASSFGGNQPQHF. CDR3 DNA sequence: TGTGCCAGCAGCTTCGGCGGTAATCAGCCCCAGCATTTT.

The genes are TRBV2 and TRBJ2-3, with 9 bases fitting TRBD1. From germline, CDR1 is SNHLY and CDR2 FYNNEI. CDR3 size: 14 residues. Trimming removed 4 bases from V and 4 bases from J; junction bases left unmatched: 3. This chain's CDR3 is CASSVGQGSDTQYF. CDR3 sequence (DNA): TGTGCCAGCAGTGTGGGACAGGGATCAGATACGCAGTATTTT.

V usage is TRBV6-4 and J usage is TRBJ1-4; perhaps TRBD1 as D (5 bases). CDR1 MRHNA and CDR2 SNTAGT come from the germline V gene. Deletions cut 6 bases from V and 0 bases from J, with 14 bases between. This CDR3 contains 16 residues. In nucleotides, the CDR3 is TGTGCCAGCAGGGTATCCGGGACCCCAACTAATGAAAAACTGTTTTTT. This translates into CASRVSGTPTNEKLFF.

The gene calls are TRBV5-4 and TRBJ1-4; 9 bases map to TRBD1. With V trimmed by 0 bases and J by 0 bases, 6 bases remained unmatched. The CDR3 sequence is 18 residues long. Per germline, CDR1 SGHNT and CDR2 YYREEE (reference sequence). The CDR3 here is CASSLGTGVSATNEKLFF. The CDR3 nucleotides are TGTGCCAGCAGCTTGGGGACAGGGGTATCTGCAACTAATGAAAAACTGTTTTTT.

The chain has TRBV27 and TRBJ1-5; tentative D call: TRBD1 (5 bases). V was cut by 2 bases and J by 6 bases, with 11 bases left in between. The CDR3 covers 14 residues. The germline gives CDR1 MNHEY, CDR2 SMNVEV (reference sequence). The CDR3 spells CASSLVGGGQPQHF. The CDR3 nucleotides are TGTGCCAGCAGTTTAGTCGGGGGGGGTCAGCCCCAGCATTTT.

The chain joins TRBV11-2 to TRBJ2-1; 8 bases match TRBD2. Germline lookup yields CDR1 SGHAT and CDR2 FQNNGV. V dropped 2 bases and J dropped 6; count of bases not matched to a gene: 9. The CDR3 spans 16 residues. The DNA for the CDR3 is TGTGCCAGCAGCTTATCGTCGGGACTAGGTTTCAATGAGCAGTTCTTC. This codes for CASSLSSGLGFNEQFF.

This clone was detected once. CDR3 bases: TGCGCCAGCAGCTTCGGGACTAGCGTCACAGATACGCAGTATTTT. Its translation is CASSFGTSVTDTQYF. The V and J genes are TRBV5-1 and TRBJ2-3; 10 nucleotides match TRBD2. The germline gives CDR1 SGHRS, CDR2 YFSETQ. V gave up 2 bases and J gave up 2 bases; unmatched junction bases: 2. The CDR3 is made up of 15 amino acids.

This clone occurred once. The V and J genes are TRBV10-3 and TRBJ2-1, with TRBD2 matching over 7 bases. J was trimmed by 1 base and V by 5 bases; bases with no gene match: 8. CDR3 length: 16 residues. Germline V CDR1 and CDR2: ENHRY, SYGVKD. CDR3 residues: CAISPAGDYSYNEQFF. As DNA, the CDR3 is TGTGCCATCAGTCCGGCGGGGGACTATTCCTACAATGAGCAGTTCTTC.

The gene calls are TRBV27 and TRBJ2-4; 11 bases map to TRBD2. V shed 6 bases and J 5 bases; nucleotides not matched to a gene: 9. The germline gives CDR1 MNHEY, CDR2 SMNVEV (reference sequence). CDR3 size: 16 residues. The CDR3 DNA sequence: TGTGCCAGCAGCAGTAGCGGGGGGGCCGACCAAAACATTCAGTACTTC. It yields the protein CASSSSGGADQNIQYF.

V and J are TRBV28 and TRBJ2-7; 9 positions agree with TRBD1. The CDR3 covers 18 residues. Trimming cost V 5 bases and J 1 base; bases outside gene matches: 15. The germline V gene encodes CDR1 MDHEN and CDR2 SYDVKM. CDR3 sequence reads: CASSPPGQGILGSYEQYF. The CDR3 DNA sequence: TGTGCCAGCAGTCCCCCGGGACAGGGCATACTAGGGTCCTACGAGCAGTACTTC.

The chain recombines TRBV5-1 with TRBJ2-2; D uncertain. The V end was cut by 1 base, the J end by 6 bases, with 13 bases between. This CDR3 is built from 15 residues. In germline, CDR1 is SGHRS, CDR2 YFSETQ. The chain's CDR3 is CASSLMSFPAGELFF. The CDR3 nucleotides are TGCGCCAGCAGCTTGATGTCCTTCCCCGCCGGGGAGCTGTTTTTT.

V gene TRBV25-1 combines with J gene TRBJ2-7, with TRBD2 as a possible D gene (6 bases). The CDR3 covers 15 residues. Trimming shortened V by 6 bases and J by 2 bases, and 17 bases separated the two germline ends. The germline V gene has CDR1 MGHDK and CDR2 SYGVNS. The CDR3 here is CASSPMGGTPYEQYF. DNA of the CDR3: TGTGCCAGCAGCCCTATGGGCGGGACCCCCTACGAGCAGTACTTC.

V gene TRBV4-1 combines with J gene TRBJ2-3; D remains unclear. V was pared by 0 bases and J by 6 bases, with 10 bases between. Looked up from germline, CDR1 is MGHRA and CDR2 is YSYEKL. The CDR3 has 14 amino acids. As DNA, the CDR3 is TGCGCCAGCAGCCAAGATCGGACGTTTGATACGCAGTATTTT. It specifies CASSQDRTFDTQYF.

The CDR3 nucleotides read TGTGCCACCAGCAGAGAAAACTACGAGCAGTACTTC. Translation: CATSRENYEQYF. The V and J genes are TRBV15 and TRBJ2-7; D remains unclear. The CDR3 covers 12 residues. V was clipped by 0 bases and J by 3 bases, with 3 bases between them. CDR1 LNHNV and CDR2 YYDKDF come from the germline V gene (reference sequence).

The CDR3 DNA follows: TGTGCCAGCAGTGATTGGGGGACTAGTCATAATGAGCAGTTCTTC. Amino acid sequence: CASSDWGTSHNEQFF. This chain joins TRBV25-1 and TRBJ2-1; 8 bases are shared with TRBD2. The CDR3 extends over 15 amino acids. Germline trimming cut 3 bases from V and 7 bases from J; bases unmatched to any gene: 8. Germline loops: CDR1 MGHDK, CDR2 SYGVNS.

The chain couples TRBV5-1 to TRBJ2-5; 13 nucleotides agree with TRBD2. The CDR3 covers 18 residues. J gave up 1 base and V 4 bases, and 10 bases lay outside the gene matches. CDR1 is SGHRS and CDR2 is YFSETQ in the germline V gene. In nucleotides, the CDR3 is TGCGCCAGCAGCCCCGGGACTAGCGGGGAGGCGTCCCAAGAGACCCAGTACTTC. This sequence encodes CASSPGTSGEASQETQYF.